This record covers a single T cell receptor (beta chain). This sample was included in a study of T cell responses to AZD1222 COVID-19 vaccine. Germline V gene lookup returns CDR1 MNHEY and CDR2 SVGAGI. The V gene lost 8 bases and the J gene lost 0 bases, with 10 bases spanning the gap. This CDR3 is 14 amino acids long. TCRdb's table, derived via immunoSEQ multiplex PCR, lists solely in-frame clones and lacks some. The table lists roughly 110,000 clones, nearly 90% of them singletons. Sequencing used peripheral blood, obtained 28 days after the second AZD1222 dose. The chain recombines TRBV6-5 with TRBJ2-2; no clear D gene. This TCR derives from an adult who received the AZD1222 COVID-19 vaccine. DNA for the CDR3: TGTGCCAGCGGCAGGCAGACGAACACCGGGGAGCTGTTTTTT. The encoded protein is CASGRQTNTGELFF.